What follows are 23 T cell receptor beta chains derived from one specimen sequenced in a study of blood T cell repertoires in COVID-19. Data came from immunoSEQ multiplex PCR; TCRdb stores just in-frame clones and leaves some out. The repertoire has 65,000 to 90,000 clones, about 82% of them found once; the top ten carry nearly 5%. The sequenced sample was peripheral blood. These receptors all stem from a woman over 75 with active or convalescent COVID-19.

The chain uses TRBV30 and TRBJ2-1; 8 bases line up with TRBD2. Germline CDR1 reads GTSNPN; CDR2 reads SVGIG (reference sequence). This CDR3 has 14 amino acids. V shed 0 bases, J shed 4 bases, and the junction held 2 bases outside the gene matches. The CDR3 nucleotides read TGTGCCTGGAGTGTAGCGGGAGTTTACAATGAGCAGTTCTTC. This translates into CAWSVAGVYNEQFF.

The chain couples TRBV5-4 to TRBJ2-1; 7 nucleotides align to TRBD1. V lost 4 bases and J lost 2; bases outside the gene matches: 3. The CDR3 has 14 residues. The V gene's germline CDR1 is SGHNT and CDR2 YYREEE (reference sequence). CDR3 sequence (DNA): TGTGCCAGCAGCCAGGGACAGACCTACAATGAGCAGTTCTTC. Its protein is CASSQGQTYNEQFF.

This chain joins TRBV28 and TRBJ1-6; TRBD1 aligns across 10 bases. The CDR3 is 15 residues long. J was trimmed by 7 bases and V by 1 base; bases with no gene match: 1. The germline gives CDR1 MDHEN, CDR2 SYDVKM. The DNA of the CDR3 is TGTGCCAGCAGTTTATCGGGACAGGGGAATTCACCCCTCCACTTT. It encodes CASSLSGQGNSPLHF.

This chain uses TRBV11-1 with TRBJ2-5; weak D call: TRBD2 (5 bases). The germline V gene has CDR1 SGHAT and CDR2 FQDESV (reference sequence). CDR3 length equals 15 residues. The ends were cut back, 1 base at V and 3 bases at J, with 12 bases in the middle. CDR3 DNA sequence: TGTGCCAGCAGCTTAGACGGACGGCGGGAAGAGACCCAGTACTTC. Translated: CASSLDGRREETQYF.

V is TRBV29-1 and J is TRBJ2-2; D may be TRBD1 (5 bases). Germline values: CDR1 SQVTM, CDR2 ANQGSEA. The CDR3 totals 14 residues. V lost 3 bases and J 4 bases, leaving 12 bases between the germline ends. CDR3 bases: TGCAGCGTTGAGTCGGACACGAGCACCGGGGAGCTGTTTTTT. This translates into CSVESDTSTGELFF.

The chain links TRBV5-4 to TRBJ2-1; 10 bases line up with TRBD1. The CDR3 sequence is 18 residues long. V gave up 4 bases and J gave up 0 bases; unmatched junction bases: 10. The germline V gene encodes CDR1 SGHNT and CDR2 YYREEE (reference sequence). In nucleotides, the CDR3 is TGTGCCAGCAGCCGACAGGGGGCTGGCCTGAGCTCCTACAATGAGCAGTTCTTC. Amino acid sequence: CASSRQGAGLSSYNEQFF.

The chain links TRBV7-2 to TRBJ2-1, with 15 nucleotides matching TRBD2. Germline CDR1 reads SGHTA; CDR2 reads FQGNSA. This CDR3 contains 17 residues. J gave up 8 bases and V 4 bases, and 9 bases lay outside the gene matches. The CDR3 sequence: CASSSRTSGGAMYEQFF. CDR3 nucleotides: TGTGCCAGCAGCTCCAGGACTAGCGGGGGGGCAATGTATGAGCAGTTCTTC.

This clone was found a few times. The chain couples TRBV10-3 to TRBJ1-5, with D tentatively TRBD1 (5 bases). This CDR3 has 12 residues. Germline V lookup: CDR1 ENHRY, CDR2 SYGVKD. V dropped 4 bases and J dropped 8 bases, with 9 bases sitting between them. The CDR3 region is CAISGGEEPQHF. Written as DNA, the CDR3 is TGTGCCATCAGTGGGGGCGAGGAGCCCCAGCATTTT.

The chain is built from TRBV7-9 and TRBJ2-2; perhaps TRBD1 as D (6 bases). The V end lost 5 bases, the J end lost 4 bases, and 8 bases lay between the germline ends. This CDR3 region has 13 residues. Germline assignment: CDR1 SEHNR and CDR2 FQNEAQ (reference sequence). The CDR3 sequence: CASSEQGTGELFF. CDR3 bases: TGTGCCAGCAGCGAACAGGGCACCGGGGAGCTGTTTTTT.

The chain employs TRBV5-1 and TRBJ2-5, with TRBD2 matching 7 bases. CDR3 size: 14 residues. Trimming cost V 4 bases and J 4 bases; bases outside gene matches: 7. Looked up from germline, CDR1 is SGHRS and CDR2 is YFSETQ. The CDR3 sequence: CASSPGGPGETQYF. The DNA of the CDR3 is TGCGCCAGCAGCCCGGGGGGACCCGGAGAGACCCAGTACTTC.

J is TRBJ2-1 and V is TRBV6-6; 8 bases agree with TRBD2. This CDR3 has 14 residues. The V segment lost 7 bases and the J segment 4 bases; nucleotides outside the gene matches: 6. Germline V gene data show CDR1 as MNHNY and CDR2 as SVGAGI (reference sequence). The CDR3 DNA sequence: TGTGCCAGCACCGGACTAGCAGATTACAATGAGCAGTTCTTC. Translating gives CASTGLADYNEQFF.

This chain links TRBV29-1 with TRBJ2-5; D ambiguous. V dropped 4 bases and J dropped 5 bases, with 8 bases sitting between them. Germline assignment: CDR1 SQVTM and CDR2 ANQGSEA. The CDR3 extends over 11 amino acids. DNA of the CDR3: TGCAGCGTTGTACCGGAGGAGACCCAGTACTTC. As protein: CSVVPEETQYF.

The chain recombines TRBV5-1 with TRBJ2-7; 10 bases map to TRBD1. CDR3 length: 18 amino acids. J gave up 5 bases and V 4 bases, and 18 bases lay outside the gene matches. Germline CDR1 is SGHRS and CDR2 is YFSETQ. CDR3 protein: CASSQGAFFGTGEDEQYF. CDR3 nucleotide sequence: TGCGCCAGCAGCCAAGGGGCGTTTTTCGGGACAGGGGAAGACGAGCAGTACTTC.

This clone has only one observation. The chain has TRBV9 and TRBJ2-1, with TRBD1 matching over 8 bases. The CDR3 length is 15 residues. Unmatched junction bases numbered 5, after V lost 2 bases and J lost 4 bases. Germline V gene lookup returns CDR1 SGDLS and CDR2 YYNGEE. Written as DNA, the CDR3 is TGTGCCAGCAGCGTCAGGGGGCGCGTGTACAATGAGCAGTTCTTC. This translates into CASSVRGRVYNEQFF. Drawing the rest from reference TRBV9 and TRBJ2-1, the complete variable domain is DSGVTQTPKHLITATGQRVTLRCSPRSGDLSVYWYQQSLDQGLQFLIQYYNGEERAKGNILERFSAQQFPDLHSELNLSSLELGDSALYFCASSVRGRVYNEQFFGPGTRLTVL.

The chain recombines TRBV10-1 with TRBJ2-4; TRBD1 aligns across 10 bases. With 7 bases clipped from V and 1 base from J, the junction kept 13 bases outside the gene matches. Germline assignment: CDR1 WNHNN and CDR2 SYGVQD (reference sequence). The CDR3 is 18 residues long. CDR3 DNA sequence: TGCGCCAGCACCCCGGGACAGGGGCTCGATCGGGCCAAAAACATTCAGTACTTC. As protein: CASTPGQGLDRAKNIQYF.

V and J are TRBV28 and TRBJ1-6; D not certain. Germline assignment: CDR1 MDHEN and CDR2 SYDVKM. The V end was cut by 5 bases, the J end by 0 bases, with 14 bases between. The CDR3 is 17 amino acids. The CDR3 nucleotides are TGTGCCAGCAGTCCCACGGGATCTTTCTCCTATAATTCACCCCTCCACTTT. Its translation: CASSPTGSFSYNSPLHF.

This clone was seen a few times. J is TRBJ2-7 and V is TRBV5-4, with 12 nucleotides matching TRBD1. Germline lookup yields CDR1 SGHNT and CDR2 YYREEE (reference sequence). This CDR3 has 18 amino acids. The ends lost 4 bases at V and 1 base at J; junction bases unmatched: 12. The chain's CDR3 is CASSTGRDRGRPSYEQYF. The CDR3 region has the DNA TGTGCCAGCAGCACCGGGAGGGACAGGGGGCGCCCATCCTACGAGCAGTACTTC.

The table lists this clone with a few counts. This chain connects TRBV6-5 to TRBJ1-2, with 8 bases fitting TRBD1. J gave up 4 bases and V 5 bases, and 6 bases lay outside the gene matches. This CDR3 is 14 amino acids long. Per germline, CDR1 MNHEY and CDR2 SVGAGI. Here the CDR3 reads CASSTGQGAYGYTF. In DNA form, the CDR3 reads TGTGCCAGCAGTACCGGGCAGGGGGCCTATGGCTACACCTTC.

This chain's CDR3 is CAIGHVTTYEQYF. The CDR3 DNA follows: TGTGCCATCGGACATGTGACGACCTACGAGCAGTACTTC. The gene calls are TRBV10-3 and TRBJ2-7; the D gene is possibly TRBD1 (5 bases). Germline CDR1 and CDR2: ENHRY and SYGVKD. Trimming left V 8 bases short and J 2 bases short, with 13 bases between. The CDR3 totals 13 residues.

The chain combines TRBV13 with TRBJ2-1, with D unresolved. V lost 1 base, J lost 3 bases, and 4 bases lay in between. Germline V gives CDR1 PRHDT, CDR2 FYEKMQ (reference sequence). The CDR3 covers 13 residues. CDR3 sequence (DNA): TGTGCCAGCAGCTTAGCTAGCTACAATGAGCAGTTCTTC. Protein product: CASSLASYNEQFF.

V is TRBV12-3 or TRBV12-4 and J is TRBJ1-1, with a possible D match to TRBD1 (5 bases). CDR3 length: 13 amino acids. The V and J ends lost 5 bases and 1 base respectively, with 8 bases between them. CDR3 in amino acids: CASSPQANTEAFF. The CDR3 DNA reads as TGTGCCAGCAGTCCACAGGCGAACACTGAAGCTTTCTTT.

The chain links TRBV6-2 or TRBV6-3 to TRBJ1-3; a possible D gene is TRBD1 (5 bases). Germline CDR1 and CDR2: MNHEY and SVGEGT. Trimming stripped 5 bases from V and 0 bases from J, with 11 bases between. The CDR3 runs 15 residues. The DNA for the CDR3 is TGTGCCAGCAGTCTGGACATACTCTCTGGAAACACCATATATTTT. Protein sequence: CASSLDILSGNTIYF.

V usage is TRBV27 and J usage is TRBJ1-2; 9 bases agree with TRBD1. Germline CDR1 MNHEY, CDR2 SMNVEV (reference sequence). CDR3 length equals 13 residues. J was trimmed by 7 bases and V by 7 bases; bases with no gene match: 7. Here the CDR3 reads CASTTGGFPGYTF. CDR3 sequence (DNA): TGTGCCAGCACTACAGGGGGCTTTCCTGGCTACACCTTC.